The T cell receptor (beta chain) described here comes from a study of T cells in Graves' hyperthyroidism and ophthalmopathy. Remarks on this clonotype: Its specificity is not known.

Ophthalmopathy patients had Clinical Activity Score at least 3, NOSPECS grade at least 4, duration under 3 months. Those patients with uncontrolled infection, other autoimmune disease, pregnancy or lactation were excluded. Based on clinical symptoms, serum thyroxine and TRAb, thyroid ultrasound and orbital computed tomography, diagnoses were reached. The TCR beta CDR3 regions underwent amplification using RNA transcripts as the source. The TCR CDR3 was amplified in a first-round RT-PCR using the HTBI primer set. Each CDR3 protein gets one entry after TCRdb re-called the multiplex PCR reads with MiXCR. In the table there are nearly 600,000 distinct CDR3 sequences, 11% to 15% of which are singletons. Study observations and caveats: Ophthalmopathy was separated from stable hyperthyroidism by a 13 V-J model.

The source material was blood. The TCR originated in a woman between 18 and 30 years old with Graves' ophthalmopathy.

CDR3: CASSQNGRYF. CDR3 bases: TGCGCCAGCAGCCAAAACGGGAGGTACTTC. The rearrangement uses TRBV4-1 and TRBJ2-5, with a possible D match to TRBD2 (6 bases). The CDR3 is 10 amino acids. CDR1 is MGHRA and CDR2 is YSYEKL in the germline V gene. Deletions cut 2 bases from V and 13 bases from J, with 8 bases between.